The entry below describes one T cell receptor beta chain. Only in-frame clones appear in the TCRdb table, and some are missing; sequencing was by immunoSEQ multiplex PCR. This sample yields hundreds of thousands of clones, of which 89% are seen a single time; 4.5% to 6.5% belongs to the top ten. The sample belongs to a study of blood T cell repertoires in COVID-19. CDR1 is SGHAT and CDR2 is FQNNGV in the germline V gene. The CDR3 contains 17 residues. V dropped 5 bases and J dropped 1 base, with 19 bases sitting between them. All enrollees were about 18 to 90 years old and from fewer than 25 US areas. Cohorts were determined from participant-reported clinical history.

The V gene is TRBV11-2, the J gene TRBJ2-3, with D maybe TRBD1 (6 bases). This TCR derives from a man between 60 and 70 years old who had recovered from COVID-19. The sample consisted of PBMCs or T cells enriched from blood (not recorded which). The CDR3 is CASSVTGSTTGTDTQYF. The CDR3 DNA follows: TGTGCCAGCAGCGTCACAGGGAGTACGACGGGCACAGATACGCAGTATTTT. The full variable domain, in which reference TRBV11-2 and TRBJ2-3 provide the parts outside the CDR3, is EAGVAQSPRYKIIEKRQSVAFWCNPISGHATLYWYQQILGQGPKLLIQFQNNGVVDDSQLPKDRFSAERLKGVDSTLKIQPAKLEDSAVYLCASSVTGSTTGTDTQYFGPGTRLTVL.